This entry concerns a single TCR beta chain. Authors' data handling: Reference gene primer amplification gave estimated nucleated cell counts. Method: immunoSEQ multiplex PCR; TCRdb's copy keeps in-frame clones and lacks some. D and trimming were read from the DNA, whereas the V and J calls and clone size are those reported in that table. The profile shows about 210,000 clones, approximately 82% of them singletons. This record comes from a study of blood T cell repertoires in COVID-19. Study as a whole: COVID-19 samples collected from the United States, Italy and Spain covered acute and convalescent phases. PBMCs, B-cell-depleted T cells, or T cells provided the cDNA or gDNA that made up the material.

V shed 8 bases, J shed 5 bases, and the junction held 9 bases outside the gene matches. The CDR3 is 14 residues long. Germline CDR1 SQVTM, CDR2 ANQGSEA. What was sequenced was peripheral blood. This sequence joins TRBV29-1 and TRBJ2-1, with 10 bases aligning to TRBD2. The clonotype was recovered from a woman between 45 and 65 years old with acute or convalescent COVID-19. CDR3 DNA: TGCAGCACTGGGATTAGCGGGAGGCACAATGAGCAGTTCTTC. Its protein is CSTGISGRHNEQFF.